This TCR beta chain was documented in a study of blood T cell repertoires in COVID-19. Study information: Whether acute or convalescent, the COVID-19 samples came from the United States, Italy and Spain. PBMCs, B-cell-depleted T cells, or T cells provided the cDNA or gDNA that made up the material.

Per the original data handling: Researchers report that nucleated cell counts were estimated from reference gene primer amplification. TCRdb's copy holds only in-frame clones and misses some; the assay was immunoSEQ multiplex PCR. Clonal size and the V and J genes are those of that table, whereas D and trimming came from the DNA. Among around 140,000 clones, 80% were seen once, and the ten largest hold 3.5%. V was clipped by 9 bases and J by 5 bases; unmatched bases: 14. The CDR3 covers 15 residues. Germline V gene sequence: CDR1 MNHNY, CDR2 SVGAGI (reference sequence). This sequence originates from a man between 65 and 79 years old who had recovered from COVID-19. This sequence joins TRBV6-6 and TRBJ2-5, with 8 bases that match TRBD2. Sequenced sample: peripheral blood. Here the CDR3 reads CASRGVGLVLETQYF. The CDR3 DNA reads TGTGCCAGTAGAGGGGTGGGACTAGTTCTGGAGACCCAGTACTTC.